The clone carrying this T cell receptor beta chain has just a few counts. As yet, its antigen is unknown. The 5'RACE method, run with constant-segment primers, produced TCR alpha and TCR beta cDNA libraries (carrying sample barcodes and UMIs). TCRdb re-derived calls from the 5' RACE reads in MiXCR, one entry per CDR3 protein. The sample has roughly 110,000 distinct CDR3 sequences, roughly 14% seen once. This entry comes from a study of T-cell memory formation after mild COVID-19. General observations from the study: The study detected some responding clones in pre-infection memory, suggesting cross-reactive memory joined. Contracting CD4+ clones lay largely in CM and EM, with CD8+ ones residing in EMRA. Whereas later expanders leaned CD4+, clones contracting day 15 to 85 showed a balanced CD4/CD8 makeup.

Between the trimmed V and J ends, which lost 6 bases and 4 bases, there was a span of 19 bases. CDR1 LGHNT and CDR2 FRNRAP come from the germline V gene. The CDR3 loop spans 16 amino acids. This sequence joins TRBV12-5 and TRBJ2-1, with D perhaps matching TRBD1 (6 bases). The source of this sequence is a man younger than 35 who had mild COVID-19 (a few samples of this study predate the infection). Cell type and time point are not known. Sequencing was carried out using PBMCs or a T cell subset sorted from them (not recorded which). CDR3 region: CASGSAPGTTYNEQFF. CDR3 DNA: TGTGCTAGTGGATCCGCCCCCGGGACAACATACAATGAGCAGTTCTTC.